This T cell receptor beta chain was documented in a study of cytomegalovirus exposure and HLA in healthy donors. Overall study findings and caveats: Most of the TCR beta V segments (in an earlier analysis) were productive either about 87% or about 30% of the time. Solely CMV serostatus was available to characterize immune exposure. Cytomegalovirus association was listed for roughly 160 TCR beta chains. A few chains linked to CMV were shown in vitro to be specific for CMV antigens.

Concerning this clone: Its antigen is still unknown.

PCR involved 60 Vbeta and 13 Jbeta primers. Profiled with immunoSEQ multiplex PCR; TCRdb holds only in-frame clones, not every one. This table has approximately 110,000 clones, roughly 71% appearing once. Germline V gives CDR1 SGHRS, CDR2 YFSETQ. The CDR3 has 17 amino acids. V was pared by 0 bases and J by 0 bases, with 13 bases between. Sample: PBMCs. The source of this sequence is a man in his forties in good health and CMV-seropositive. The chain couples TRBV5-1 to TRBJ2-1; D possibly corresponds to TRBD2 (5 bases). CDR3 sequence: CASSLEPGVSSYNEQFF. The CDR3 DNA sequence: TGCGCCAGCAGCTTGGAACCCGGGGTGAGCTCCTACAATGAGCAGTTCTTC. The whole variable domain, remainder taken from reference TRBV5-1 and TRBJ2-1, is KAGVTQTPRYLIKTRGQQVTLSCSPISGHRSVSWYQQTPGQGLQFLFEYFSETQRNKGNFPGRFSGRQFSNSRSEMNVSTLELGDSALYLCASSLEPGVSSYNEQFFGPGTRLTVL.